Following are 29 T cell receptor beta chains from one sample sequenced in a study of cytomegalovirus exposure and HLA in healthy donors. This PCR relied on a set of 60 Vbeta primers and 13 Jbeta primers. Here immunoSEQ multiplex PCR was the method, and the copy in TCRdb shows in-frame clones only, minus some. The record lists around 140,000 clones, of which the ten most abundant hold around 1.6%. Source material: PBMCs. The receptors shown here come from a woman between 50 and 59 years old in good health and CMV-seronegative.

This chain connects TRBV2 to TRBJ2-5; TRBD1 matches at 8 bases. Germline values: CDR1 SNHLY, CDR2 FYNNEI. The CDR3 has 14 amino acids. After removal of 5 bases from V and 1 base from J, the junction contained 3 bases not matched to a gene. The CDR3 nucleotides are TGTGCCAGCAGTCGGGACAGGAGCCAAGAGACCCAGTACTTC. Protein product: CASSRDRSQETQYF.

The rearrangement links TRBV4-2 to TRBJ2-3; 9 bases match TRBD2. Germline V lookup: CDR1 LGHNA, CDR2 YNFKEQ. V lost 2 bases and J lost 3; bases outside the gene matches: 12. The CDR3 spans 18 residues. In DNA, the CDR3 is TGTGCCAGCAGCCAAAATCAAGATAGCGGGGGCGCAACAGATACGCAGTATTTT. It codes for CASSQNQDSGGATDTQYF.

The V call is TRBV9, the J call TRBJ2-1; 10 bases fit TRBD2. CDR3 length equals 18 residues. V was pared by 3 bases and J by 4 bases, with 13 bases of the junction left unmatched. CDR1 is SGDLS, CDR2 YYNGEE, per germline. CDR3 in DNA: TGTGCCAGCAGCGACCCCCCATCCCGGACTAGCGGTTACAATGAGCAGTTCTTC. Residues: CASSDPPSRTSGYNEQFF.

This chain joins TRBV19 and TRBJ2-7, with D perhaps TRBD2 (6 bases). The CDR3 runs 13 residues. The germline CDR1 and CDR2 sequences are LNHDA and SQIVND (reference sequence). Trimming stripped 3 bases from V and 6 bases from J, with 12 bases between. CDR3 in DNA: TGTGCCAGTAGTATTGGCGGGGACGGCGAGCAGTACTTC. It specifies CASSIGGDGEQYF.

The chain employs TRBV6-5 and TRBJ2-2, with 9 bases lining up with TRBD2. From germline, CDR1 is MNHEY and CDR2 SVGAGI. J gave up 6 bases and V 7 bases, and 9 bases lay outside the gene matches. CDR3 length equals 15 residues. The CDR3 nucleotides read TGTGCCAGCACTTTTCGCCAGCGGGGGGCCGGGGAGCTGTTTTTT. Its protein product is CASTFRQRGAGELFF.

The chain employs TRBV19 and TRBJ2-7, with TRBD1 identical over 7 bases. The CDR3 is made up of 13 amino acids. Losses at the gene ends were 6 bases for V and 5 bases for J; bases not matched to a gene: 7. The germline CDR1 and CDR2 sequences are LNHDA and SQIVND (reference sequence). The DNA for the CDR3 is TGTGCCAGTAGGTTCCGGGACAGCGACGAGCAGTACTTC. Encoded protein: CASRFRDSDEQYF.

V is TRBV4-3 and J is TRBJ2-1; the D gene is possibly TRBD1 (5 bases). Germline CDR1 is LGHNA and CDR2 is YSLEER. V lost 0 bases and J 4 bases, leaving 25 bases between the germline ends. This CDR3 is 20 amino acids long. The CDR3 bases are TGCGCCAGCAGCCAAGATGTGGTTGGGCAGGGTGAGATAACATACAATGAGCAGTTCTTC. Protein: CASSQDVVGQGEITYNEQFF.

The chain couples TRBV5-1 to TRBJ1-4; 10 bases map to TRBD1. Germline CDR1 and CDR2: SGHRS and YFSETQ. V lost 4 bases to trimming and J lost 3 bases; unmatched junction nucleotides: 6. This CDR3 spans 16 amino acids. CDR3 nucleotide sequence: TGCGCCAGCAGCACCGGACAGGGGGGCTCTAATGAAAAACTGTTTTTT. Amino acids: CASSTGQGGSNEKLFF.

The chain joins TRBV15 to TRBJ2-5; the match to TRBD2 covers 13 bases. V shed 9 bases and J 2 bases; nucleotides not matched to a gene: 6. Germline V CDR1 and CDR2: LNHNV, YYDKDF (reference sequence). The CDR3 covers 15 residues. This CDR3 reads CATTGTSGIQETQYF. As DNA, the CDR3 is TGTGCCACAACCGGGACTAGCGGGATACAAGAGACCCAGTACTTC.

The chain links TRBV6-1 to TRBJ1-5, with TRBD1 matching over 9 bases. V lost 10 bases and J lost 4; bases outside the gene matches: 5. The length of the CDR3 is 13 residues. CDR1 and CDR2 from the germline V gene are MNHNS and SASEGT. CDR3 amino acids: CATLGQGNQPQHF. In DNA form, the CDR3 reads TGTGCCACCCTGGGACAGGGTAATCAGCCCCAGCATTTT.

The chain recombines TRBV2 with TRBJ2-7; tentative D call: TRBD1 (6 bases). Trimming removed 5 bases from V and 2 bases from J, with 10 bases in between. The CDR3 covers 13 residues. Germline CDR1 reads SNHLY; CDR2 reads FYNNEI. This chain's CDR3 is CASSTGTTYEQYF. The CDR3 DNA is TGTGCCAGCAGTACCGGGACAACCTACGAGCAGTACTTC.

The chain is built from TRBV19 and TRBJ1-2; a possible D gene is TRBD1 (6 bases). CDR1 and CDR2 (germline): LNHDA, SQIVND (reference sequence). CDR3 length: 14 amino acids. V lost 4 bases to trimming and J lost 2 bases, with 11 bases between them. The CDR3 sequence: CASSTRTVNYGYTF. CDR3 DNA sequence: TGTGCCAGTAGTACCCGGACAGTAAACTATGGCTACACCTTC.

The chain has TRBV28 and TRBJ1-6; D remains ambiguous. The germline V gene encodes CDR1 MDHEN and CDR2 SYDVKM. The V gene lost 2 bases and the J gene lost 7 bases, with 9 bases spanning the gap. The CDR3 runs 14 residues. This CDR3 reads CASSLVGRNSPLHF. In DNA form, the CDR3 reads TGTGCCAGCAGTTTAGTGGGCAGAAATTCACCCCTCCACTTT.

The CDR3 DNA reads as TGCGCCAGCAGCTTGGACGGGACAGGCAACACTGAAGCTTTCTTT. Translating it yields CASSLDGTGNTEAFF. The V and J genes are TRBV5-1 and TRBJ1-1, with 8 bases lining up with TRBD1. The germline CDR1 and CDR2 sequences are SGHRS and YFSETQ. This CDR3 spans 15 amino acids. Trimming cost V 0 bases and J 2 bases; bases outside gene matches: 3. Full variable domain (rest looked up from reference TRBV5-1 and TRBJ1-1): KAGVTQTPRYLIKTRGQQVTLSCSPISGHRSVSWYQQTPGQGLQFLFEYFSETQRNKGNFPGRFSGRQFSNSRSEMNVSTLELGDSALYLCASSLDGTGNTEAFFGQGTRLTVV.

The CDR3 nucleotides read TGTGCCAGCAGTTATGCTACTAGCTGGATCGATGAGCAGTTCTTC. Encoded protein: CASSYATSWIDEQFF. The V call is TRBV28, the J call TRBJ2-1, with D possibly TRBD2 on 6 matching bases. Germline V gene sequence: CDR1 MDHEN, CDR2 SYDVKM. CDR3 length: 15 residues. The V end lost 4 bases, the J end lost 8 bases, and 18 bases lay between the germline ends.

V and J are TRBV7-9 and TRBJ2-7; TRBD1 is a possible D gene (6 bases). Germline CDR1 reads SEHNR; CDR2 reads FQNEAQ (reference sequence). There are 14 residues in the CDR3. V was clipped by 0 bases and J by 5 bases, with 11 bases between them. CDR3 region: CASSLAYRDHEQYF. As DNA, the CDR3 is TGTGCCAGCAGCTTAGCGTACAGGGACCACGAGCAGTACTTC.

The genes are TRBV15 and TRBJ1-1; tentatively, D is TRBD1 (6 bases). The length of the CDR3 is 12 residues. Germline V CDR1 and CDR2: LNHNV, YYDKDF (reference sequence). Trimming took off 4 bases at V and 6 bases at J, with 9 bases between the two ends. CDR3 DNA sequence: TGTGCCACCAGCACAGGGGACCCTGAAGCTTTCTTT. Its translation: CATSTGDPEAFF.

The J gene is TRBJ2-7, the V gene TRBV29-1, with D hard to call. V gave up 7 bases and J gave up 7 bases, with 14 bases separating them. The CDR3 runs to 11 residues. Germline values: CDR1 SQVTM, CDR2 ANQGSEA. The CDR3, as DNA: TGCAGCGCCAGTACCGCAGGAGAGCAGTACTTC. Its translation is CSASTAGEQYF.

V is TRBV10-2 and J is TRBJ2-2; 8 nucleotides line up with TRBD1. CDR1 and CDR2 (germline): WSHSY, SAAADI. The CDR3 covers 15 residues. V lost 6 bases to trimming and J lost 3 bases; unmatched junction nucleotides: 6. This chain's CDR3 is CASRADRGDTGELFF. The CDR3, as DNA: TGCGCCAGCAGAGCCGACAGGGGCGACACCGGGGAGCTGTTTTTT.

This chain joins TRBV28 and TRBJ2-4; the D gene is possibly TRBD1 (5 bases). The V gene lost 5 bases and the J gene lost 8 bases, with 19 bases spanning the gap. The CDR3 contains 15 residues. The germline gives CDR1 MDHEN, CDR2 SYDVKM. The CDR3 loop reads CASSRPGPQGHIQYF. The CDR3 DNA reads TGTGCCAGCAGTCGACCCGGGCCCCAGGGCCACATTCAGTACTTC.

The chain is built from TRBV6-1 and TRBJ2-5; 8 positions match TRBD2. The CDR3 totals 15 residues. Germline V CDR1 and CDR2: MNHNS, SASEGT. V lost 4 bases, J lost 1 base, and 5 bases stayed unmatched. CDR3 nucleotide sequence: TGTGCCAGCAGTGCTGGCGGGAGGACCCAAGAGACCCAGTACTTC. This encodes CASSAGGRTQETQYF.

The chain carries TRBV28 and TRBJ1-2; 9 nucleotides match TRBD1. The V and J ends lost 6 bases and 6 bases, in that order; junction bases with no gene match: 14. The CDR3 contains 16 residues. From germline, CDR1 is MDHEN and CDR2 SYDVKM. The CDR3 region has the DNA TGTGCCAGCAGAACCAAACAGGGGGCGATAGGGGATGGCTACACCTTC. As protein: CASRTKQGAIGDGYTF.

The V call is TRBV28, the J call TRBJ2-7; maybe TRBD2 (6 bases). This CDR3 has 14 residues. Germline V lookup: CDR1 MDHEN, CDR2 SYDVKM. The ends were cut back, 6 bases at V and 5 bases at J, with 17 bases in the middle. CDR3 protein: CASRPTPGVHEQYF. In nucleotides, the CDR3 is TGTGCCAGCAGACCCACGCCGGGGGTCCACGAGCAGTACTTC.

Notes on this clone: Different DNA sequences within this sample yield the same CDR3. The V gene is TRBV28, the J gene TRBJ2-3, with 11 bases lining up with TRBD2. The length of the CDR3 is 15 residues. Germline V gene sequence: CDR1 MDHEN, CDR2 SYDVKM. The V and J ends lost 6 bases and 2 bases, in that order; junction bases with no gene match: 4. CDR3 nucleotides: TGTGCCAGCAGCGCGGGACTAGCGGACACAGATACGCAGTATTTT. Translating gives CASSAGLADTDTQYF.

The rearrangement links TRBV25-1 to TRBJ2-1; D is perhaps TRBD1 (6 bases). V shed 2 bases and J shed 3 bases, with 11 bases lying between them. Germline V gene sequence: CDR1 MGHDK, CDR2 SYGVNS. This CDR3 has 15 amino acids. The CDR3 sequence is CASSEGGGNYNEQFF. CDR3 nucleotides: TGTGCCAGCAGTGAAGGGGGCGGCAACTACAATGAGCAGTTCTTC.

This chain links TRBV5-1 with TRBJ1-2; 7 bases align to TRBD1. CDR1 is SGHRS, CDR2 YFSETQ, per germline. The ends lost 4 bases at V and 1 base at J; junction bases unmatched: 7. The CDR3 loop spans 15 amino acids. CDR3 nucleotide sequence: TGCGCCAGCAGCCCCGGGACAGTGGTTAACTATGGCTACACCTTC. Translation: CASSPGTVVNYGYTF.

The chain carries TRBV5-3 and TRBJ2-1, with unresolved D. TRBV5-3 is an open reading frame whose function is uncertain. V was pared by 1 base and J by 0 bases, with 14 bases between. This CDR3 is built from 17 residues. The DNA for the CDR3 is TGTGCCAGAAGCTTGTCCCACACAGAGAGCTCCTACAATGAGCAGTTCTTC. Residues: CARSLSHTESSYNEQFF.

The rearrangement joins TRBV28 to TRBJ1-2; the match to TRBD1 covers 8 bases. V shed 5 bases and J 3 bases; nucleotides not matched to a gene: 8. CDR3 size: 15 residues. Germline V CDR1 and CDR2: MDHEN, SYDVKM. CDR3 nucleotide sequence: TGTGCCAGCAGTGGTCTCAAGGACAGGGACTATGGCTACACCTTC. Translated, it gives CASSGLKDRDYGYTF.

The J gene is TRBJ1-2, the V gene TRBV30, with D tentatively TRBD1 (6 bases). The CDR3 has 13 amino acids. Germline V gene sequence: CDR1 GTSNPN, CDR2 SVGIG (reference sequence). Trimming cost V 0 bases and J 8 bases, with 13 bases left between them. As DNA, the CDR3 is TGTGCCTGGAGTGTACAAGTCAGGGGAGGCTACACCTTC. It codes for CAWSVQVRGGYTF.